This TCR beta chain was recorded in a study of T cells after yellow fever vaccination. Points from the study as a whole: Bulk-population clonotypes that are abundant could appear as contaminants in FACS-sorted repertoires. It was the secondary response that reached its peak faster, day 5 versus 15, but it was weaker. Post-booster reappearance was seen for most primary-vaccination clones (roughly 96% CD4, 80% to 90% CD8).

This clonotype was counted only a few times. Its antigen is as yet unknown. TCRdb re-called the 5' RACE reads through MiXCR, storing one row per CDR3 protein. The sample holds around 350,000 distinct CDR3 sequences, more than 5.5% seen once. The clonotype was recovered from a man younger than 45 who received the YFV17D yellow fever vaccine. The sample was PBMCs, taken 5 days after the yellow fever booster vaccination.

The CDR3 protein is CASSSRPGTDTQYF. The CDR3 nucleotides are TGTGCCAGCAGCTCCCGCCCTGGCACAGATACGCAGTATTTT. The chain joins TRBV5-6 to TRBJ2-3; D unresolved. V lost 3 bases and J 1 base, leaving 9 bases between the germline ends. The length of the CDR3 is 14 residues. Germline V gene lookup returns CDR1 SGHDT and CDR2 YYEEEE. The full variable domain, in which reference TRBV5-6 and TRBJ2-3 provide the parts outside the CDR3, is DAGVTQSPTHLIKTRGQQVTLRCSPKSGHDTVSWYQQALGQGPQFIFQYYEEEERQRGNFPDRFSGHQFPNYSSELNVNALLLGDSALYLCASSSRPGTDTQYFGPGTRLTVL.